Presented here are 19 T cell receptor beta chains from one specimen sequenced in a study of OX40 agonist ivuxolimab in advanced cancers. Sequenced by immunoSEQ multiplex PCR; TCRdb stores in-frame clones only, minus some. There are about 83,000 clones in the sample; about 90% occur only once, and roughly 8.6% lies in the top ten. The sequenced sample was CD4+ or CD8+ T cells sorted from blood, obtained in a trial of the OX40 agonist ivuxolimab. These receptors came from an adult with an advanced solid tumor such as melanoma, head and neck, liver or kidney cancer.

The rearrangement links TRBV7-8 to TRBJ2-3; TRBD2 aligns across 14 bases. CDR3 length: 20 amino acids. Trimming removed 0 bases from V and 1 base from J; junction bases left unmatched: 9. Germline CDR1 reads SGHVS; CDR2 reads FQNEAQ. This chain's CDR3 is CASSLAFTTSGGAGTDTQYF. CDR3 nucleotides: TGTGCCAGCAGCTTAGCTTTCACGACTAGCGGGGGGGCCGGCACAGATACGCAGTATTTT.

The genes are TRBV11-2 and TRBJ2-7, with D maybe TRBD1 (6 bases). This CDR3 has 15 residues. V was clipped by 7 bases and J by 0 bases, with 16 bases between them. CDR1 and CDR2 (germline): SGHAT, FQNNGV. CDR3 protein: CASTPPAGASYEQYF. The DNA for the CDR3 is TGTGCCAGCACCCCCCCTGCAGGGGCCTCCTACGAGCAGTACTTC.

This rearrangement joins TRBV5-1 to TRBJ1-3; no clear D. Germline CDR1 reads SGHRS; CDR2 reads YFSETQ. V lost 4 bases and J 4 bases, leaving 15 bases between the germline ends. The CDR3 covers 15 residues. CDR3 coding DNA: TGCGCCAGCAGCCGCTGGGAAAGTGGGGGAAACACCATATATTTT. Protein: CASSRWESGGNTIYF.

The chain employs TRBV19 and TRBJ2-1, with D possibly matching TRBD2 (5 bases). Looked up from germline, CDR1 is LNHDA and CDR2 is SQIVND (reference sequence). V shed 7 bases and J shed 0 bases, with 13 bases lying between them. This CDR3 spans 15 amino acids. CDR3 nucleotide sequence: TGTGCCAGTAACAGCGGCCGAAGCTCCTACAATGAGCAGTTCTTC. It yields the protein CASNSGRSSYNEQFF.

This clone was detected once. The chain couples TRBV7-2 to TRBJ2-3; 9 bases agree with TRBD2. Per the germline V gene, CDR1 is SGHTA and CDR2 is FQGNSA. The CDR3 has 15 amino acids. J lost 2 bases, V lost 4 bases, and 4 bases had no gene match. The CDR3 loop is CASSWLAGNTDTQYF. The CDR3 DNA follows: TGTGCCAGCAGCTGGCTAGCGGGGAACACAGATACGCAGTATTTT. The full variable domain, with the rest looked up from reference TRBV7-2 and TRBJ2-3, is GAGVSQSPSNKVTEKGKDVELRCDPISGHTALYWYRQSLGQGLEFLIYFQGNSAPDKSGLPSDRFSAERTGGSVSTLTIQRTQQEDSAVYLCASSWLAGNTDTQYFGPGTRLTVL.

V and J are TRBV27 and TRBJ2-1, with 10 bases aligning to TRBD1. Losses at the gene ends were 3 bases for V and 2 bases for J; bases not matched to a gene: 4. The CDR3 runs to 16 residues. CDR1 and CDR2 from the germline V gene are MNHEY and SMNVEV (reference sequence). The CDR3 nucleotides read TGTGCCAGCAGTTTCATAGGACAGGGGGCCTACAATGAGCAGTTCTTC. Amino acids: CASSFIGQGAYNEQFF.

This chain connects TRBV27 to TRBJ2-3; 8 bases line up with TRBD2. The CDR3 spans 15 residues. CDR1 is MNHEY and CDR2 is SMNVEV in the germline V gene (reference sequence). Trimming cost V 5 bases and J 6 bases; bases outside gene matches: 10. The CDR3 sequence is CASSLTSARGDTQYF. In DNA form, the CDR3 reads TGTGCCAGCAGTCTGACTAGCGCCCGGGGGGATACGCAGTATTTT.

The V and J genes are TRBV6-5 and TRBJ1-1; D may be TRBD1 (5 bases). Germline CDR1 is MNHEY and CDR2 is SVGAGI. The length of the CDR3 is 14 residues. V was cut by 2 bases and J by 3 bases, with 10 bases left in between. CDR3 bases: TGTGCCAGCAGTTACAGTCAGGGCTACACTGAAGCTTTCTTT. Translation gives CASSYSQGYTEAFF.

The chain links TRBV11-2 to TRBJ1-1, with TRBD1 matching over 8 bases. This CDR3 is built from 15 residues. Germline trimming cut 4 bases from V and 4 bases from J; bases unmatched to any gene: 8. CDR1 is SGHAT, CDR2 FQNNGV, per germline. This CDR3 is CASSSSGTGITEAFF. As DNA, the CDR3 is TGTGCCAGCAGCTCTTCCGGGACAGGAATCACTGAAGCTTTCTTT.

V usage is TRBV4-3 and J usage is TRBJ2-3; D not certain. This CDR3 spans 15 amino acids. V was shortened by 4 bases and J by 5 bases, with 16 bases between the two germline ends. Germline CDR1 and CDR2: LGHNA and YSLEER. CDR3 sequence reads: CASSPLGSEEDTQYF. The CDR3, as DNA: TGCGCCAGCAGCCCTCTGGGATCCGAGGAAGATACGCAGTATTTT.

This clone was found once. The gene calls are TRBV14 and TRBJ2-7; maybe TRBD1 (6 bases). In germline, CDR1 is SGHDN, CDR2 FVKESK. The V end lost 0 bases, the J end lost 6 bases, and 18 bases lay between the germline ends. This CDR3 has 16 amino acids. DNA of the CDR3: TGTGCCAGCAGCCAAGATCTGATGACAGGCCTCCTCGAGCAGTACTTC. It is translated as CASSQDLMTGLLEQYF.

J is TRBJ1-5 and V is TRBV4-3; 8 bases are a match to TRBD1. CDR1 is LGHNA, CDR2 YSLEER, per germline. Unmatched junction bases numbered 12, after V lost 1 base and J lost 4 bases. CDR3 length: 18 amino acids. CDR3: CASSQATPGQGDNQPQHF. CDR3 DNA: TGCGCCAGCAGCCAAGCCACCCCCGGACAGGGCGATAATCAGCCCCAGCATTTT.

The V call is TRBV9, the J call TRBJ2-7, with a possible D match to TRBD2 (5 bases). From germline, CDR1 is SGDLS and CDR2 YYNGEE. V lost 0 bases and J lost 5, with 15 bases in between. This CDR3 spans 15 amino acids. CDR3 sequence: CASSVALGEGDEQYF. The CDR3 DNA follows: TGTGCCAGCAGCGTAGCGTTAGGCGAGGGAGACGAGCAGTACTTC. The entire variable domain, with the rest obtained from reference TRBV9 and TRBJ2-7, is as follows: DSGVTQTPKHLITATGQRVTLRCSPRSGDLSVYWYQQSLDQGLQFLIQYYNGEERAKGNILERFSAQQFPDLHSELNLSSLELGDSALYFCASSVALGEGDEQYFGPGTRLTVT.

The J gene is TRBJ2-7, the V gene TRBV9, with a possible D match to TRBD2 (5 bases). Germline values: CDR1 SGDLS, CDR2 YYNGEE. V was clipped by 0 bases and J by 0 bases, with 7 bases between them. The CDR3 extends over 14 amino acids. The CDR3 protein is CASSVVGSSYEQYF. As DNA, the CDR3 is TGTGCCAGCAGCGTAGTAGGGAGCTCCTACGAGCAGTACTTC.

This chain links TRBV5-1 with TRBJ2-2, with D perhaps being TRBD1 or TRBD2 (5 bases each). The CDR3 runs 14 residues. Trimming stripped 3 bases from V and 4 bases from J, with 10 bases between. The V gene's germline CDR1 is SGHRS and CDR2 YFSETQ. CDR3 region: CASSWGPVTGELFF. The CDR3 DNA reads TGCGCCAGCAGCTGGGGACCCGTCACCGGGGAGCTGTTTTTT. Full variable domain (outside the CDR3, taken from reference TRBV5-1 and TRBJ2-2): KAGVTQTPRYLIKTRGQQVTLSCSPISGHRSVSWYQQTPGQGLQFLFEYFSETQRNKGNFPGRFSGRQFSNSRSEMNVSTLELGDSALYLCASSWGPVTGELFFGEGSRLTVL.

The CDR3 nucleotides read TGTGCCAGCAGTTCGGGGGGCTATGGCTACACCTTC. Its protein is CASSSGGYGYTF. This chain connects TRBV6-5 to TRBJ1-2, with D possibly being TRBD1 (5 bases). Germline lookup yields CDR1 MNHEY and CDR2 SVGAGI. This CDR3 region has 12 residues. Trimming removed 4 bases from V and 4 bases from J, with 7 bases in between.

A single count supports this clone. V gene TRBV6-4 combines with J gene TRBJ1-6; D is ambiguous. This CDR3 has 15 amino acids. CDR1 and CDR2 (germline): MRHNA, SNTAGT. V lost 2 bases and J lost 7, with 12 bases in between. The CDR3 is CASSDALSWNSPLHF. The CDR3 DNA reads as TGTGCCAGCAGTGACGCCTTGTCGTGGAATTCACCCCTCCACTTT.

V is TRBV6-5 and J is TRBJ2-7; D may be TRBD2 (6 bases). The CDR3 runs 13 residues. The germline CDR1 and CDR2 sequences are MNHEY and SVGAGI. Trimming left V 6 bases short and J 5 bases short, with 14 bases between. CDR3 amino acids: CASRALGSNEQYF. The CDR3 DNA reads as TGTGCCAGCAGGGCACTCGGGAGCAACGAGCAGTACTTC.

This clone has a single count. This chain connects TRBV27 to TRBJ2-1; 7 bases match TRBD1. Losses at the gene ends were 8 bases for V and 10 bases for J; bases not matched to a gene: 8. The CDR3 sequence is 12 residues long. CDR1 MNHEY and CDR2 SMNVEV come from the germline V gene (reference sequence). The CDR3 spells CASGRQGGEQFF. CDR3 nucleotides: TGTGCCAGCGGTCGACAGGGCGGCGAGCAGTTCTTC.